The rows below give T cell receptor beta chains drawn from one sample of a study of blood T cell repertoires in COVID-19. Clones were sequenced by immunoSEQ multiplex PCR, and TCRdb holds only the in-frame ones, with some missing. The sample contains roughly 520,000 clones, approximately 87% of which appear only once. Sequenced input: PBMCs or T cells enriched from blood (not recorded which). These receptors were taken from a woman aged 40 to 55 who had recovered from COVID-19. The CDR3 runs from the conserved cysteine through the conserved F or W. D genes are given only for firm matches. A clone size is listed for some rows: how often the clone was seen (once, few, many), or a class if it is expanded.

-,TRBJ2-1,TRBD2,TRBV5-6,TGTGCCAGCAGCTTACCTCCGGGAGGGGAATTCTTC,CASSLPPGGEFF
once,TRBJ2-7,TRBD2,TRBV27,TGTGCCAGCAGTATATCCGGGACTAGCGGGAGAGACTACGAGCAGTACTTC,CASSISGTSGRDYEQYF
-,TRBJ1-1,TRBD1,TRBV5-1,TGCGCCAGCAGCGTAAGGACAGGGAAGCCTGAAGCTTTCTTT,CASSVRTGKPEAFF
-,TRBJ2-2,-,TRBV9,TGTGCCAGCAGCGTAATGAGACAGAACACCGGGGAGCTGTTTTTT,CASSVMRQNTGELFF
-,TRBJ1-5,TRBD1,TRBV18,TGTGCCAGCTCACCACGACTACAGGGGTTTGCTCAGCCCCAGCATTTT,CASSPRLQGFAQPQHF
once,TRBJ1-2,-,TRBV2,TGTGCCAGCAGTGAACAGTCGTATGGCTACACCTTC,CASSEQSYGYTF
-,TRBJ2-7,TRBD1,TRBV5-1,TGCGCCAGCAGCTTGGCAACAGGGGGCCCTTACGAGCAGTACTTC,CASSLATGGPYEQYF
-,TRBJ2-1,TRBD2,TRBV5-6,TGTGCCAGCAGCTTGTTAGCGGGAGGTTGGGACTCCTACAATGAGCAGTTCTTC,CASSLLAGGWDSYNEQFF
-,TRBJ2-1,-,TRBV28,TGTGCCAGCAGTCTAATTCCCGATGAGCAGTTCTTC,CASSLIPDEQFF
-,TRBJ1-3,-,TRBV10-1,TGCGCCAGCAGTGACGGTGTGGGAGCTGGAAACACCATATATTTT,CASSDGVGAGNTIYF
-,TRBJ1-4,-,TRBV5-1,TGCGCCAGCAGCCTAGGCAGTCAAGAGGAAAAACTGTTTTTT,CASSLGSQEEKLFF
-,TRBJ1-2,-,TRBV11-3,TGTGCCAGCGGCAATTTGTTAGGCTACACCTTC,CASGNLLGYTF
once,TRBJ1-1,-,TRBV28,TGTGCCAGCAGCCCCCCCCCGGGGGGAATCACTGAAGCTTTCTTT,CASSPPPGGITEAFF
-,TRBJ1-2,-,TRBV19,TGTGCCAGTAGTATCGACAGCAACTATGGCTACACCTTC,CASSIDSNYGYTF
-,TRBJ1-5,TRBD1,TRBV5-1,TGCGCCAGCAGCACCGGGACAGACGAAAATCAGCCCCAGCATTTT,CASSTGTDENQPQHF
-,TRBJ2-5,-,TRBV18,TGTGCCAGCTCACCCACCCCGGGTGGAGAGACCCAGTACTTC,CASSPTPGGETQYF
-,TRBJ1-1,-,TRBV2,TGTGCCAGCAGTATTGACACCGTGAACACTGAAGCTTTCTTT,CASSIDTVNTEAFF
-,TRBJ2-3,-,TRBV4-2,TGTGCCAGCAGCCAAGAGGGGGCAGGCACAGATACGCAGTATTTT,CASSQEGAGTDTQYF
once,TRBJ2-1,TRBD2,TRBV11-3,TGTGCCAGCAGCTTGCCGACTAGCGGGAACAATGAGCAGTTCTTC,CASSLPTSGNNEQFF
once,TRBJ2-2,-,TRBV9,TGTGCCAGCAGCGGAGTGTGGGGGGACACCGGGGAGCTGTTTTTT,CASSGVWGDTGELFF
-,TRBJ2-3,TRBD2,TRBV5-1,TGCGCCAGCAGCTTGGAGATAGCGGGCAGCACAGATACGCAGTATTTT,CASSLEIAGSTDTQYF
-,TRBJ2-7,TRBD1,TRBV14,TGTGCCAGCAGCCAAACCAGGACAGGGTACTACGAGCAGTACTTC,CASSQTRTGYYEQYF
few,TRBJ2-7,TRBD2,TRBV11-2,TGTGCCAGCAGCTTGGGACTAGCGGGAGAGAGCGAGCAGTACTTC,CASSLGLAGESEQYF
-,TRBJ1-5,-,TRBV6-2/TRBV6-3,TGTGCCAGCAGTTATGGGTGGAAGGGAGGAAGCAATCAGCCCCAGCATTTT,CASSYGWKGGSNQPQHF
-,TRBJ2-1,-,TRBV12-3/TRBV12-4,TGTGCCAGCACCTCTGTAGTTGAGCAGTTCTTC,CASTSVVEQFF
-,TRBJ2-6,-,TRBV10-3,TGTGCCATCAGTGAGTTACAGGGCCTTGGGGCCAACGTCCTGACTTTC,CAISELQGLGANVLTF
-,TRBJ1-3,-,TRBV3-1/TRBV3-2,TGTGCCAGCAGCCAAGAGGGAGGAACCATATATTTT,CASSQEGGTIYF
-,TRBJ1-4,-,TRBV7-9,TGTGCCAGCCGGGCGGGGGGAGAGGAAAAACTGTTTTTT,CASRAGGEEKLFF
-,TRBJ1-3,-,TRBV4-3,TGCGCCAGCAGCCAAGTTTCTCCAGGACAGCGAAACACCATATATTTT,CASSQVSPGQRNTIYF
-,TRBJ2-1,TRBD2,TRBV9,TGTGCCAGCAGCGTAGCGGGACTAGCGGGAGGGGCCTTCTACAATGAGCAGTTCTTC,CASSVAGLAGGAFYNEQFF
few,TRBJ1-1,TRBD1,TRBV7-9,TGTGCCAGCAGCTTATTGACAGGGGCTTTGAACACTGAAGCTTTCTTT,CASSLLTGALNTEAFF
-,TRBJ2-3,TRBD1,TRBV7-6,TGTGCCAGCAGCTTCATACAGGGGGACAGCACAGATACGCAGTATTTT,CASSFIQGDSTDTQYF
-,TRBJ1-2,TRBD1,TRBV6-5,TGTGCCAGCAGTCCGACAGGGACAGCCAGTGGCTACACCTTC,CASSPTGTASGYTF
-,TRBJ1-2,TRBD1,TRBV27,TGTGCCAGCAGAACGACAGGGCCCGATGGCTATGGCTACACCTTC,CASRTTGPDGYGYTF
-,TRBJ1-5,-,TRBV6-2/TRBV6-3,TGTGCCAGCAGTTACCTCGGGCAGGGTGGTCAGCCCCAGCATTTT,CASSYLGQGGQPQHF
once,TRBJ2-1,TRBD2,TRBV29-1,TGCAGCGTACCGGGACTAGAAATGGGTGAGCAGTTCTTC,CSVPGLEMGEQFF
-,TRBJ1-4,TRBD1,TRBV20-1,TGCAGTGCTAGTGACAGGGTGGGTGAAAAACTGTTTTTT,CSASDRVGEKLFF
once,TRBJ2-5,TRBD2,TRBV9,TGTGCCAGCACCGACTGGCTAGCGGGAGTGGAGACCCAGTACTTC,CASTDWLAGVETQYF
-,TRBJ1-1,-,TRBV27,TGTGCCAGCAGTTTATGGCCGGGGAAGAACACTGAAGCTTTCTTT,CASSLWPGKNTEAFF
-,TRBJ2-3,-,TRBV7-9,TGTGCCAGCAGTGGGGGCAGGATGTGGACAGATACGCAGTATTTT,CASSGGRMWTDTQYF
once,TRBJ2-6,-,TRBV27,TGTGCCAGCAGACCTGACAGATTGCCCTCTGGGGCCAACGTCCTGACTTTC,CASRPDRLPSGANVLTF
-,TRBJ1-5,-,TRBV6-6,TGTGCCAGCAGTCCCTGGGGGCGTGATAGCAATCAGCCCCAGCATTTT,CASSPWGRDSNQPQHF
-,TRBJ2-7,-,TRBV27,TGTGCCAGCAGTCCTGCAGGGGGGCCCTACGAGCAGTACTTC,CASSPAGGPYEQYF
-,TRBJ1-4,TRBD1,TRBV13,TGTGCCAGCAGCTTAGGCGTCAGGGGGAGAGGGGAAAAACTGTTTTTT,CASSLGVRGRGEKLFF
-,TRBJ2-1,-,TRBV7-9,TGTGCCAGCAGCTTAGAGACTAGTGCACCACAGGATGAGCAGTTCTTC,CASSLETSAPQDEQFF
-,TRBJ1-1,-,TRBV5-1,TGCGCCAGCAATCCTCCTGGCGGGTCTGAAGCTTTCTTT,CASNPPGGSEAFF
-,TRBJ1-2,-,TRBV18,TGTGCCAGCTCACCAGTGTCGGGGATCAACTATGGCTACACCTTC,CASSPVSGINYGYTF
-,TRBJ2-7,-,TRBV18,TGTGCCAGCTCACCCTCTACGGGAGATTACGAGCAGTACTTC,CASSPSTGDYEQYF
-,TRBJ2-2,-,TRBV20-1,TGCAGTGCTAGTTTAGCTCTGGGCACCGGGGAGCTGTTTTTT,CSASLALGTGELFF
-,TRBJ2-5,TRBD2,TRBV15,TGTGCCACCAGCAGAGTCCCGGGGGGGGTTGTCGGAGAGACCCAGTACTTC,CATSRVPGGVVGETQYF